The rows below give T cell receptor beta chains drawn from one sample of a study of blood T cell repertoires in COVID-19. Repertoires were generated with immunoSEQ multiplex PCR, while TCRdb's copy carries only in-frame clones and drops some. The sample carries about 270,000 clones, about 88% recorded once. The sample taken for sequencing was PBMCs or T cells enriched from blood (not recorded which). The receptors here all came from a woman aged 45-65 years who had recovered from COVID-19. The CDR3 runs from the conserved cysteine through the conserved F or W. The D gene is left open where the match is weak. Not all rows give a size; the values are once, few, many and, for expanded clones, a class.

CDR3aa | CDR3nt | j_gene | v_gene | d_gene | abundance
CASSDPGQGRQPQHF | TGTGCCAGCAGCGACCCCGGACAGGGCAGGCAGCCCCAGCATTTT | TRBJ1-5 | TRBV28 | TRBD1 | NA
CASSQDSASANTGELFF | TGCGCCAGCAGCCAAGATAGCGCTAGCGCGAACACCGGGGAGCTGTTTTTT | TRBJ2-2 | TRBV4-3 | NA | NA
CASSESYIRQETQYF | TGCGCCAGCAGTGAGTCGTATATCCGCCAAGAGACCCAGTACTTC | TRBJ2-5 | TRBV10-2 | NA | NA
CASSQVSSGTEAFF | TGTGCCAGCAGCCAAGTCTCCTCAGGAACAGAAGCTTTCTTT | TRBJ1-1 | TRBV3-1/TRBV3-2 | NA | NA
CAWNTGPTEAFF | TGTGCCTGGAATACAGGTCCGACTGAAGCTTTCTTT | TRBJ1-1 | TRBV30 | NA | once
CASSDRVYYGYTF | TGTGCCAGCTCAGACAGGGTTTACTATGGCTACACCTTC | TRBJ1-2 | TRBV18 | TRBD1 | NA
CASSQRQGANTEAFF | TGCGCCAGCAGCCAGAGACAGGGGGCCAACACTGAAGCTTTCTTT | TRBJ1-1 | TRBV4-1 | TRBD1 | NA
CAWGTGVQPQHF | TGTGCCTGGGGAACAGGGGTTCAGCCCCAGCATTTT | TRBJ1-5 | TRBV30 | TRBD1 | NA
CASSQVGEGNQPQHF | TGTGCCAGCAGCCAAGTGGGGGAGGGCAATCAGCCCCAGCATTTT | TRBJ1-5 | TRBV4-2 | NA | NA
CASSLFLAGVGNEQFF | TGTGCCAGCAGCTTATTTCTAGCGGGAGTTGGCAATGAGCAGTTCTTC | TRBJ2-1 | TRBV7-2 | TRBD2 | NA
CASSFLGRGDNEQFF | TGTGCCAGCAGCTTCTTGGGGCGGGGAGACAATGAGCAGTTCTTC | TRBJ2-1 | TRBV27 | NA | NA
CASSRDREQPQHF | TGTGCCAGCAGCCGCGACAGGGAGCAGCCCCAGCATTTT | TRBJ1-5 | TRBV3-1/TRBV3-2 | TRBD1 | few
CASSLDSYSPLHF | TGCGCCAGCAGCTTGGACAGCTATTCACCCCTCCACTTT | TRBJ1-6 | TRBV5-1 | NA | NA
CASISPTDYGYTF | TGTGCCAGCATCAGCCCGACAGACTATGGCTACACCTTC | TRBJ1-2 | TRBV6-5 | NA | NA
CASSPGTSNQPQHF | TGTGCCAGCTCACCCGGGACAAGCAATCAGCCCCAGCATTTT | TRBJ1-5 | TRBV18 | NA | NA
CASSEAPGTEAFF | TGTGCCAGCAGTGAAGCCCCGGGCACTGAAGCTTTCTTT | TRBJ1-1 | TRBV2 | NA | NA
CASSLRAGAYEQFF | TGCGCCAGCAGCCTCAGAGCGGGAGCGTATGAGCAGTTCTTC | TRBJ2-1 | TRBV4-3 | TRBD2 | NA
CAWSAQGWDGYTF | TGTGCCTGGAGTGCACAGGGGTGGGATGGCTACACCTTC | TRBJ1-2 | TRBV30 | TRBD1 | NA
CASHVGGIAGRNEQFF | TGTGCCAGCCACGTAGGGGGAATTGCTGGCCGGAATGAGCAGTTCTTC | TRBJ2-1 | TRBV11-2 | NA | NA
CASSRTIYEQYF | TGTGCCAGCAGCCGGACTATCTACGAGCAGTACTTC | TRBJ2-7 | TRBV2 | NA | NA
CASSLNGGAGYTF | TGCGCCAGCAGCTTGAATGGCGGCGCGGGCTACACCTTC | TRBJ1-2 | TRBV5-1 | NA | NA
CSVDSAFF | TGCAGCGTTGATAGCGCTTTCTTT | TRBJ1-1 | TRBV29-1 | NA | NA
CASSFKGETNYGYTF | TGTGCCAGCAGTTTTAAGGGGGAGACTAACTATGGCTACACCTTC | TRBJ1-2 | TRBV27 | NA | NA
CASRPRGTSYNEQFF | TGTGCCAGCAGACCAAGGGGGACCTCCTACAATGAGCAGTTCTTC | TRBJ2-1 | TRBV7-2 | NA | NA
CASRDAGVSNNQPQHF | TGTGCCAGCAGGGACGCAGGGGTATCGAACAATCAGCCCCAGCATTTT | TRBJ1-5 | TRBV28 | NA | NA
CASSQEEGASEAFF | TGCGCCAGCAGCCAAGAGGAGGGGGCTTCTGAAGCTTTCTTT | TRBJ1-1 | TRBV4-3 | TRBD1 | NA
CASSQGGTRTYAIGEAFF | TGCGCCAGCAGCCAAGGTGGGACTAGGACTTATGCGATCGGTGAAGCTTTCTTT | TRBJ1-1 | TRBV4-1 | NA | few
CASSSSGTGSVLQPQHF | TGTGCCAGCAGCTCGTCCGGGACAGGGTCGGTTTTGCAGCCCCAGCATTTT | TRBJ1-5 | TRBV11-2 | TRBD1 | NA
CASSRTSGSTYEQYF | TGTGCCAGTAGTAGGACTAGCGGGAGTACCTACGAGCAGTACTTC | TRBJ2-7 | TRBV19 | TRBD2 | NA
CASSDRQGAYEQFF | TGTGCCAGCAGCGACAGACAGGGGGCCTATGAGCAGTTCTTC | TRBJ2-1 | TRBV5-4 | TRBD1 | NA
CASSLRQVAEAFF | TGTGCCAGCAGCCTAAGACAGGTTGCTGAAGCTTTCTTT | TRBJ1-1 | TRBV6-6 | NA | NA
CASTPGLRSSGNTIYF | TGTGCCAGTACCCCGGGACTTAGGAGCTCTGGAAACACCATATATTTT | TRBJ1-3 | TRBV19 | NA | NA
CASSLGSSYEQYF | TGTGCCAGCAGTTTAGGGAGCTCCTACGAGCAGTACTTC | TRBJ2-7 | TRBV6-5 | NA | NA
CASSQSLVDRVSSWDPPYEQYF | TGCGCCAGCAGTCAATCGCTTGTAGACAGGGTTTCTTCCTGGGATCCTCCATACGAGCAGTACTTC | TRBJ2-7 | TRBV23-1 | TRBD1 | NA
CASSLNREETQYF | TGTGCCAGCAGCTTAAACAGGGAAGAGACCCAGTACTTC | TRBJ2-5 | TRBV7-6 | NA | NA
CAWSTGGSGNTIYF | TGTGCCTGGAGTACCGGTGGCTCTGGAAACACCATATATTTT | TRBJ1-3 | TRBV30 | NA | NA
CASSSRRQGDTGELFF | TGTGCCAGCAGCTCTCGGAGACAGGGGGACACCGGGGAGCTGTTTTTT | TRBJ2-2 | TRBV7-2 | TRBD1 | NA
CASSNFLPGRTGLPQPQHF | TGTGCCAGTAGTAACTTCCTGCCAGGGAGGACAGGCTTACCTCAGCCCCAGCATTTT | TRBJ1-5 | TRBV19 | TRBD1 | NA
CASSTDRVGRVSYNSPLHF | TGTGCCAGCAGTACCGACAGGGTAGGTAGAGTCTCCTATAATTCACCCCTCCACTTT | TRBJ1-6 | TRBV21-1 | NA | few
CASSFPRRAGSNQPQHF | TGTGCCAGCAGCTTTCCCAGGAGGGCAGGTTCCAATCAGCCCCAGCATTTT | TRBJ1-5 | TRBV11-2 | NA | NA
CATSRDLGGEQYF | TGTGCCACCAGCAGAGATCTAGGGGGTGAGCAGTACTTC | TRBJ2-7 | TRBV15 | NA | NA
CASSEIRTAEAFF | TGTGCCAGCAGTGAGATACGGACAGCTGAAGCTTTCTTT | TRBJ1-1 | TRBV6-1 | NA | NA
CAASSGTGVQETQYF | TGTGCCGCCAGCTCCGGGACAGGGGTACAAGAGACCCAGTACTTC | TRBJ2-5 | TRBV10-3 | TRBD1 | NA